The 22 T cell receptor beta chains reported below all come from one sample, sequenced in a study of blood T cell repertoires in COVID-19. Clones were read by immunoSEQ multiplex PCR, and TCRdb kept only the in-frame ones, dropping some. The sample gives 150,000 or so clones, roughly nine tenths of which show up once; roughly 13% is in the top ten. Sequenced sample: peripheral blood. These receptors were taken from a man between 18 and 29 years old with COVID-19, enrolled during active disease.

J is TRBJ2-1 and V is TRBV11-2; maybe TRBD1 (6 bases). Germline V gene sequence: CDR1 SGHAT, CDR2 FQNNGV. The CDR3 is 14 residues long. Between the trimmed V and J ends, which lost 6 bases and 3 bases, there was a span of 12 bases. The chain's CDR3 is CASSQTGSYNEQFF. CDR3 nucleotide sequence: TGTGCCAGCAGTCAAACAGGGAGCTACAATGAGCAGTTCTTC.

The rearrangement uses TRBV19 and TRBJ1-6; 7 bases fit TRBD1. CDR3 length: 14 residues. Germline CDR1 LNHDA, CDR2 SQIVND (reference sequence). With V trimmed by 5 bases and J by 8 bases, 6 bases remained unmatched. The CDR3 here is CASSPGQAHSPLHF. CDR3 coding DNA: TGTGCCAGTAGTCCAGGACAGGCCCATTCACCCCTCCACTTT.

In this sample, this clone turned up once. The chain carries TRBV6-6 and TRBJ2-7, with 12 nucleotides matching TRBD2. V trimming: 7 bases; J trimming: 3 bases; junction bases outside the gene matches: 4. The CDR3 length is 14 residues. CDR1 MNHNY and CDR2 SVGAGI come from the germline V gene (reference sequence). The CDR3 DNA is TGTGCCAGCACCCTAGCGGGAGGGAGCTACGAGCAGTACTTC. Protein sequence: CASTLAGGSYEQYF.

The V and J genes are TRBV7-2 and TRBJ2-1, with TRBD2 matching over 12 bases. Looked up from germline, CDR1 is SGHTA and CDR2 is FQGNSA. Trimming at V came to 1 base and at J to 8 bases, leaving 3 bases not matched to a gene. The CDR3 is 15 residues long. CDR3: CASSLDPSGGDEQFF. Here the CDR3 DNA reads TGTGCCAGCAGCTTAGATCCTAGCGGGGGGGATGAGCAGTTCTTC.

V gene TRBV25-1 combines with J gene TRBJ1-2, with D hard to call. CDR1 and CDR2 (germline): MGHDK, SYGVNS. Trimming shortened V by 4 bases and J by 7 bases, and 10 bases separated the two germline ends. The CDR3 loop spans 12 amino acids. CDR3 nucleotides: TGTGCCAGCAGTGTAGCCACGGGTGGCTACACCTTC. It specifies CASSVATGGYTF.

The chain joins TRBV10-3 to TRBJ2-3; TRBD2 matches at 14 bases. The CDR3 is 17 residues long. Germline V lookup: CDR1 ENHRY, CDR2 SYGVKD. V gave up 6 bases and J gave up 5 bases; unmatched junction bases: 10. The CDR3 reads CAIRPGTSGSLLDTQYF. The CDR3 DNA reads TGTGCCATCAGGCCCGGGACTAGCGGGAGCCTATTAGATACGCAGTATTTT.

In the case of this clone: One end of the junction varies from germline; a read error may be responsible. The chain couples TRBV12-3 or TRBV12-4 to TRBJ1-3, with D perhaps TRBD1 (5 bases). This CDR3 spans 13 amino acids. This CDR3 reads CASSSSFAAGWDF. The CDR3, as DNA: TGTGCCAGCAGTTCCTCTTTTGCTGCAGGGTGGGATTTT.

The chain recombines TRBV29-1 with TRBJ1-5; TRBD1 is a possible D gene (6 bases). The CDR3 is 15 residues long. V gave up 4 bases and J gave up 4 bases, with 17 bases separating them. CDR1 SQVTM and CDR2 ANQGSEA come from the germline V gene. The CDR3 is CSVAGSGGLNQPQHF. As DNA, the CDR3 is TGCAGCGTTGCTGGGAGTGGGGGCTTGAATCAGCCCCAGCATTTT.

On this clone: A read error may account for a junction end that differs from germline. The chain has TRBV15 and TRBJ2-5; 9 bases agree with TRBD2. Germline V gene data show CDR1 as LNHNV and CDR2 as YYDKDF (reference sequence). The CDR3 extends over 11 amino acids. The CDR3 sequence is CATSSLAGTNF. CDR3 nucleotide sequence: TGTGCCACCAGCAGTCTAGCGGGGACCAACTTC.

The rearrangement links TRBV3-1 (or the pseudogene TRBV3-2) to TRBJ2-3; 10 nucleotides agree with TRBD2. V lost 5 bases to trimming and J lost 4 bases; unmatched junction nucleotides: 12. The CDR3 has 17 amino acids. Germline V gives CDR1 LGHDT, CDR2 YNNKEL (reference sequence). CDR3 loop: CASSTPALSGRPDTQYF. CDR3 bases: TGTGCCAGCAGCACTCCTGCCCTTAGCGGGAGGCCAGATACGCAGTATTTT.

The chain uses TRBV5-4 and TRBJ2-2, with D possibly matching TRBD2 (6 bases). The CDR3 loop spans 14 amino acids. The V and J ends lost 0 bases and 5 bases respectively, with 8 bases between them. In germline, CDR1 is SGHNT, CDR2 YYREEE (reference sequence). Written as DNA, the CDR3 is TGTGCCAGCAGCTTGGCTGGGAGGACCGGGGAGCTGTTTTTT. Amino acid sequence: CASSLAGRTGELFF.

V and J are TRBV19 and TRBJ2-7, with TRBD2 matching 12 bases. Germline V CDR1 and CDR2: LNHDA, SQIVND (reference sequence). This CDR3 spans 15 amino acids. With 4 bases clipped from V and 2 bases from J, the junction kept 3 bases outside the gene matches. In DNA, the CDR3 is TGTGCCAGTAGTAAAGGACTAGCGGGGACCTACGAGCAGTACTTC. Its translation is CASSKGLAGTYEQYF.

This chain connects TRBV28 to TRBJ1-1, with D hard to call. Per germline, CDR1 MDHEN and CDR2 SYDVKM. The CDR3 spans 11 residues. V lost 4 bases, J lost 3 bases, and 3 bases lay in between. The CDR3 reads CASSSYTEAFF. CDR3 in DNA: TGTGCCAGCAGTTCCTACACTGAAGCTTTCTTT.

In nucleotides, the CDR3 is TGTGCCAGCAGCCACGACAGGGTTGAGACCCAGTACTTC. This encodes CASSHDRVETQYF. The chain is built from TRBV6-2 or TRBV6-3 and TRBJ2-5, with TRBD1 matching 7 bases. Germline values: CDR1 MNHEY, CDR2 SVGEGT. The CDR3 has 13 amino acids. Germline trimming cut 6 bases from V and 5 bases from J; bases unmatched to any gene: 6.

The chain combines TRBV27 with TRBJ1-5; tentative D call: TRBD1 (5 bases). Germline V gene data show CDR1 as MNHEY and CDR2 as SMNVEV (reference sequence). The CDR3 runs 15 residues. V shed 0 bases and J shed 7 bases, with 13 bases lying between them. CDR3 DNA: TGTGCCAGCAGTTTATCGTGGGGGGAGGGACAGCCCCAGCATTTT. Protein: CASSLSWGEGQPQHF.

The chain has TRBV11-3 and TRBJ2-1; 7 bases are shared with TRBD2. Trimming at V came to 2 bases and at J to 6 bases, leaving 10 bases not matched to a gene. The CDR3 sequence is 16 residues long. The germline V gene has CDR1 SGHNT and CDR2 YENEEA. Here the CDR3 DNA reads TGTGCCAGCAGCTTAAGCGCGCGAACTAGCGTCAATGAGCAGTTCTTC. It specifies CASSLSARTSVNEQFF.

This chain uses TRBV7-3 with TRBJ2-7, with 7 bases identical to TRBD1. Germline lookup yields CDR1 SGHTA and CDR2 FQGTGA. Unmatched junction bases numbered 5, after V lost 3 bases and J lost 6 bases. The length of the CDR3 is 13 residues. In DNA, the CDR3 is TGTGCCAGCAGCTTCACAGGGGCGGGCGAGCAGTACTTC. It translates to CASSFTGAGEQYF. Together with reference TRBV7-3 and TRBJ2-7, the CDR3 gives the full variable domain: GAGVSQTPSNKVTEKGKYVELRCDPISGHTALYWYRQSLGQGPEFLIYFQGTGAADDSGLPNDRFFAVRPEGSVSTLKIQRTERGDSAVYLCASSFTGAGEQYFGPGTRLTVT.

The chain employs TRBV7-2 and TRBJ2-3; 11 bases agree with TRBD2. V shed 3 bases, J shed 6 bases, and the junction held 5 bases outside the gene matches. Per germline, CDR1 SGHTA and CDR2 FQGNSA. The CDR3 runs to 15 residues. CDR3 region: CASSFLAGGGDTQYF. For the CDR3, the DNA is TGTGCCAGCAGCTTTCTAGCGGGGGGTGGGGATACGCAGTATTTT. The full variable domain, its missing parts supplied by reference TRBV7-2 and TRBJ2-3, is GAGVSQSPSNKVTEKGKDVELRCDPISGHTALYWYRQSLGQGLEFLIYFQGNSAPDKSGLPSDRFSAERTGGSVSTLTIQRTQQEDSAVYLCASSFLAGGGDTQYFGPGTRLTVL.

The V call is TRBV15, the J call TRBJ1-1; maybe TRBD1 (6 bases). The CDR3 sequence is 13 residues long. The V end was cut by 8 bases, the J end by 0 bases, with 10 bases between. Germline CDR1 LNHNV, CDR2 YYDKDF (reference sequence). The CDR3 DNA follows: TGTGCCACCGGGGACATTATGAACACTGAAGCTTTCTTT. Amino acid sequence: CATGDIMNTEAFF.

In regard to this clone: Other DNA sequences in this sample translate to the same CDR3. The chain recombines TRBV27 with TRBJ1-1; no reliable D call. V was cut by 3 bases and J by 6 bases, with 8 bases left in between. The V gene's germline CDR1 is MNHEY and CDR2 SMNVEV (reference sequence). The CDR3 is made up of 12 amino acids. This chain's CDR3 is CASSFRDSEAFF. CDR3 coding DNA: TGTGCCAGCAGTTTCCGGGATTCTGAAGCTTTCTTT.

This sequence joins TRBV27 and TRBJ2-7; D unresolved. Germline CDR1 and CDR2: MNHEY and SMNVEV (reference sequence). There are 11 residues in the CDR3. The V end lost 3 bases, the J end lost 4 bases, and 4 bases lay between the germline ends. The CDR3 sequence is CASSFGYEQYF. In DNA form, the CDR3 reads TGTGCCAGCAGTTTCGGGTACGAGCAGTACTTC.

In this sample, this clone turned up a few times. The J gene is TRBJ1-2, the V gene TRBV7-9; no definite D call. Germline V gene lookup returns CDR1 SEHNR and CDR2 FQNEAQ (reference sequence). The V and J ends lost 5 bases and 0 bases respectively, with 19 bases between them. The CDR3 totals 17 residues. The CDR3 DNA reads as TGTGCCAGCAGCCTGCGGGCCAGCCTCTCCCCTAACTATGGCTACACCTTC. It encodes CASSLRASLSPNYGYTF.